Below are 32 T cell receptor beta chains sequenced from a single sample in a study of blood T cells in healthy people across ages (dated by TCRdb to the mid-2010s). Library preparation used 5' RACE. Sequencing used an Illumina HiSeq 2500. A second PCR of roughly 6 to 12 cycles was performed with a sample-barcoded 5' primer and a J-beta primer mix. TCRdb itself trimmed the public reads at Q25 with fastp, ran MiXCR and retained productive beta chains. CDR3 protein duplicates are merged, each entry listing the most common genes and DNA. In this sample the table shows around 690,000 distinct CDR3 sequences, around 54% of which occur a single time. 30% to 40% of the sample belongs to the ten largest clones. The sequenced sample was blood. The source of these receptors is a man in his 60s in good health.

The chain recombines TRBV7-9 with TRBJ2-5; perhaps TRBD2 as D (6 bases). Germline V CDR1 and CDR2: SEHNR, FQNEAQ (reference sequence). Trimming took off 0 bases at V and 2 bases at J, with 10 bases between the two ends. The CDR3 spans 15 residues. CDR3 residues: CASSLAAGSQETQYF. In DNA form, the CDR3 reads TGTGCCAGCAGCTTAGCGGCGGGGTCGCAAGAGACCCAGTACTTC. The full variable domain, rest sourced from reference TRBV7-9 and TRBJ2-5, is DTGVSQNPRHKITKRGQNVTFRCDPISEHNRLYWYRQTLGQGPEFLTYFQNEAQLEKSRLLSDRFSAERPKGSFSTLEIQRTEQGDSAMYLCASSLAAGSQETQYFGPGTRLLVL.

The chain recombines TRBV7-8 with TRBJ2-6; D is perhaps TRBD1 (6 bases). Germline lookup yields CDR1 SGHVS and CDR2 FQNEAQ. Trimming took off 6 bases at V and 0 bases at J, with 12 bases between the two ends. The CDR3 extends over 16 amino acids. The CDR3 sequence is CASRRTGFSGANVLTF. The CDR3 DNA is TGTGCCAGCAGACGAACAGGGTTCTCTGGGGCCAACGTCCTGACTTTC.

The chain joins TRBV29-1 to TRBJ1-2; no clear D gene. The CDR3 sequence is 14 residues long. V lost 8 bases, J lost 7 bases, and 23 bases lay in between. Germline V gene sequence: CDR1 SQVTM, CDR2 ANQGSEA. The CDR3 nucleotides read TGCAGCCTTACGTTGGATCCGGTCGCTTTTGGCTACACCTTC. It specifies CSLTLDPVAFGYTF.

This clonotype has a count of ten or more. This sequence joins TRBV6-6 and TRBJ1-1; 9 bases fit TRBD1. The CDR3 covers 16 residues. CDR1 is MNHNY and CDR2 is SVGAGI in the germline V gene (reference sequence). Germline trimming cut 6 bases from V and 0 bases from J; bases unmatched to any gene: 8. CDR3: CASSPGTGIMNTEAFF. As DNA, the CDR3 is TGTGCCAGCAGCCCCGGGACAGGGATTATGAACACTGAAGCTTTCTTT.

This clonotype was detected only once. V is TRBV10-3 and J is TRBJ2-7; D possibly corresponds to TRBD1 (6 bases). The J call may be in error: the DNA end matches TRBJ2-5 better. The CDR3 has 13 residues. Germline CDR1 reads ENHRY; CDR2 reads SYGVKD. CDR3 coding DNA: TGTGCCATCAATGGCGGCCAGGGGGAGACCCAGTACTTC. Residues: CAINGGQGETQYF.

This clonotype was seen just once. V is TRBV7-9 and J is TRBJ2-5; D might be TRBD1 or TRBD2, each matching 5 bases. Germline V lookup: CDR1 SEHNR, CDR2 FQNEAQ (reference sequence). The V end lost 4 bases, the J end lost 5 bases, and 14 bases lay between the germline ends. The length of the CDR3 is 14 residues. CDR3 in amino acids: CASSYRRDGETQYF. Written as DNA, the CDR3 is TGTGCCAGCAGCTACCGCAGGGACGGGGAGACCCAGTACTTC.

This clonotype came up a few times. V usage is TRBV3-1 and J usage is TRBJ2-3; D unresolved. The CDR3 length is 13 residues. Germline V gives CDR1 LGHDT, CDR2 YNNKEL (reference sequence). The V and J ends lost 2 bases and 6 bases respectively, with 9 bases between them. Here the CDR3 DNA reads TGTGCCAGCAGCCAATACGGCAGGGATACGCAGTATTTT. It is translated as CASSQYGRDTQYF.

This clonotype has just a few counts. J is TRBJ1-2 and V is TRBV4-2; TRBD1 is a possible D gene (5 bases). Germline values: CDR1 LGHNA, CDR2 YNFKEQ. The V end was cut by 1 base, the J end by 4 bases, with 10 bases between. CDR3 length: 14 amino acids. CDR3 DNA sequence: TGTGCCAGCAGCCAAGTTGGGGCTTCCTATGGCTACACCTTC. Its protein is CASSQVGASYGYTF.

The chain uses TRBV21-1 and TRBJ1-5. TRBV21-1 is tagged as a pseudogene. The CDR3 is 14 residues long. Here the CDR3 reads CASSHAYSNQPQHF. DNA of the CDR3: TGTGCCAGCAGTCACGCTTATAGCAATCAGCCCCAGCATTTT.

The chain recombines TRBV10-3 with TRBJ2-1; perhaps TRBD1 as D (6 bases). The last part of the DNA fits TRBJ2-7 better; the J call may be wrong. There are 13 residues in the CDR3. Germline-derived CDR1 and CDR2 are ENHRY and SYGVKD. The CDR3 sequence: CAISEQQGPGQYF. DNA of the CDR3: TGTGCCATCAGTGAGCAACAGGGCCCCGGGCAGTACTTC.

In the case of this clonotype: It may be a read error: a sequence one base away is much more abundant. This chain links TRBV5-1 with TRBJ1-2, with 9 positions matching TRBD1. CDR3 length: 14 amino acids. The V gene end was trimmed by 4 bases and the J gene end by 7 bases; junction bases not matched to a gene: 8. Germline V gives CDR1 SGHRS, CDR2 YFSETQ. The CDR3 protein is CASSDNRGQGGYTF. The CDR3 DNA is TGCGCCAGCAGCGATAACAGGGGGCAGGGTGGCTACACCTTC.

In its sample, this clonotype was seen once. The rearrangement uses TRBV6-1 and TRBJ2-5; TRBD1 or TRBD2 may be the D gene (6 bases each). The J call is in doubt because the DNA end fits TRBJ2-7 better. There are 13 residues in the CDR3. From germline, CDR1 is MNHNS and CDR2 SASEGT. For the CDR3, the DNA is TGTGCCAGCATCTCCAAAGGGGGGTACGAGCAGTACTTC. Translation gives CASISKGGYEQYF.

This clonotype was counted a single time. This chain's CDR3 is CSVGRTGAYNEQFF. CDR3 nucleotides: TGCAGCGTTGGCAGGACAGGGGCCTACAATGAGCAGTTCTTC. This chain links TRBV29-1 with TRBJ2-1; 9 positions agree with TRBD1. J was trimmed by 2 bases and V by 4 bases; bases with no gene match: 3. There are 14 residues in the CDR3. CDR1 is SQVTM and CDR2 is ANQGSEA in the germline V gene.

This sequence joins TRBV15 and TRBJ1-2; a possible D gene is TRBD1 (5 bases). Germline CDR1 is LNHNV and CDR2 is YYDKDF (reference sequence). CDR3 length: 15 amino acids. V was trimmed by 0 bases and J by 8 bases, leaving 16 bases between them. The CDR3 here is CATSRDQGVSRGYTF. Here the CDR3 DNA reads TGTGCCACCAGCAGAGATCAAGGGGTGTCTCGGGGCTACACCTTC.

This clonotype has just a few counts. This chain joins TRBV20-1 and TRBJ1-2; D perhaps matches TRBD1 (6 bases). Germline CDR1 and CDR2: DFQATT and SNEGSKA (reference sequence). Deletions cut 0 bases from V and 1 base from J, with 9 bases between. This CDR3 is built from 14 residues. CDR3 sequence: CSAREQGFNYGYTF. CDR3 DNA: TGCAGTGCTAGAGAACAGGGATTTAACTATGGCTACACCTTC.

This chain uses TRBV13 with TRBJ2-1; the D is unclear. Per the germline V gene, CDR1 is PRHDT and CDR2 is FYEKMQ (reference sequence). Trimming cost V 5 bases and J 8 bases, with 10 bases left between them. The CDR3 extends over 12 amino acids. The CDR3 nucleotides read TGTGCCAGCAGCCCTGGGCAATATGAGCAGTTCTTC. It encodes CASSPGQYEQFF.

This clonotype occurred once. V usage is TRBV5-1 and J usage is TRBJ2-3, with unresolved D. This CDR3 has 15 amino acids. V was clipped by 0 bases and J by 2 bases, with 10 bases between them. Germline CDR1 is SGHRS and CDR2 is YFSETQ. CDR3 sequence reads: CASSLVRTSTDTQYF. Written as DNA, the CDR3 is TGCGCCAGCAGCTTGGTGAGGACCTCCACAGATACGCAGTATTTT. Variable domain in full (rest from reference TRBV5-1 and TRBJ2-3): KAGVTQTPRYLIKTRGQQVTLSCSPISGHRSVSWYQQTPGQGLQFLFEYFSETQRNKGNFPGRFSGRQFSNSRSEMNVSTLELGDSALYLCASSLVRTSTDTQYFGPGTRLTVL.

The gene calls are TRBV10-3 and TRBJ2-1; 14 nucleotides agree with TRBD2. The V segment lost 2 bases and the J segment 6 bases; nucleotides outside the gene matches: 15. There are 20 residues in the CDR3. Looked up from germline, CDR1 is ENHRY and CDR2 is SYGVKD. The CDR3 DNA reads TGTGCCATCAGTGAGCCCCCCGGACTAGCGGGGGGAGCGGTGGTCAATGAGCAGTTCTTC. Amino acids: CAISEPPGLAGGAVVNEQFF.

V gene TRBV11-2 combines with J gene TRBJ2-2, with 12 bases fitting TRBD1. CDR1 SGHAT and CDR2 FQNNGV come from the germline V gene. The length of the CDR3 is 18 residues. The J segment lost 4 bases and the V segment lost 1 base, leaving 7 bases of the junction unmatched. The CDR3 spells CASSLALVGQGATGELFF. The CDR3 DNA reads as TGTGCCAGCAGCTTAGCCCTAGTGGGACAGGGGGCCACCGGGGAGCTGTTTTTT.

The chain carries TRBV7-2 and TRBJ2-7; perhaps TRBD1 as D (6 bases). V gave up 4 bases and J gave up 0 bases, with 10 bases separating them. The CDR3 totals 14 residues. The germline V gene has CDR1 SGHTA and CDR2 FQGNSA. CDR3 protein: CASSSDRFSYEQYF. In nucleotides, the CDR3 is TGTGCCAGCAGCTCCGACAGGTTCTCCTACGAGCAGTACTTC.

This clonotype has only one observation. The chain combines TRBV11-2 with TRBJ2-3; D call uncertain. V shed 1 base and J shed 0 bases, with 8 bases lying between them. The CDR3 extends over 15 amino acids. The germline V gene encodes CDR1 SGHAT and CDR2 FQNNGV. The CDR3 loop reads CASSLAAVSTDTQYF. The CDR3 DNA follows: TGTGCCAGCAGCTTAGCGGCAGTTAGCACAGATACGCAGTATTTT.

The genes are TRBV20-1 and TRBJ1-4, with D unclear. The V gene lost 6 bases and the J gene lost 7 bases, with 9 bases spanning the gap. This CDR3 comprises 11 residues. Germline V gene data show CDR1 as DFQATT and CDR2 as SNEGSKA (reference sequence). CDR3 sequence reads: CSAARAEKLFF. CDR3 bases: TGCAGTGCGGCCCGGGCTGAAAAACTGTTTTTT.

The CDR3 protein is CASTPGLAGETGELFF. The DNA of the CDR3 is TGTGCCAGCACCCCGGGGCTAGCGGGGGAAACCGGGGAGCTGTTTTTT. The chain carries TRBV12-3 or TRBV12-4 and TRBJ2-2, with 10 positions matching TRBD2. This CDR3 comprises 16 residues. The V and J ends lost 7 bases and 5 bases, in that order; junction bases with no gene match: 10.

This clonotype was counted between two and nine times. CDR3 protein: CSAKGPFDNEQFF. The CDR3 bases are TGCAGTGCGAAGGGACCCTTTGACAATGAGCAGTTCTTC. This chain joins TRBV20-1 and TRBJ2-1; either TRBD1 or TRBD2 may supply D (5 bases each). The germline CDR1 and CDR2 sequences are DFQATT and SNEGSKA (reference sequence). V was shortened by 6 bases and J by 5 bases, with 14 bases between the two germline ends. The CDR3 extends over 13 amino acids.

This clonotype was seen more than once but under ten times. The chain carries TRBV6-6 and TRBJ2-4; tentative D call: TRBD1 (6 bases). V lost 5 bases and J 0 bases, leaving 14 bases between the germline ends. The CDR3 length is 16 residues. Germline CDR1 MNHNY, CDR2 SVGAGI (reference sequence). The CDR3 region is CASSPQGPLAKNIQYF. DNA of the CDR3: TGTGCCAGCAGTCCACAGGGTCCACTAGCCAAAAACATTCAGTACTTC.

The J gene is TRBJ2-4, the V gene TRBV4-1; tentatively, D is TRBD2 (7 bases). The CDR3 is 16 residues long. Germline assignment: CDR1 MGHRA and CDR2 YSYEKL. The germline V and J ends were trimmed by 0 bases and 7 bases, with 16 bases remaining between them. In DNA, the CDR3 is TGCGCCAGCAGCCAAGAAGAGGGGGAGGGGAGGAACATTCAGTACTTC. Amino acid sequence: CASSQEEGEGRNIQYF.

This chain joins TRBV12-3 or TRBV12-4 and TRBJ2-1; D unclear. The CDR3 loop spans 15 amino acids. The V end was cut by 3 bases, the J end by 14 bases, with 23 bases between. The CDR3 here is CASSFEDPTTPRKFF. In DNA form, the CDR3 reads TGTGCCAGCAGTTTCGAGGACCCGACCACCCCGAGGAAGTTCTTC.

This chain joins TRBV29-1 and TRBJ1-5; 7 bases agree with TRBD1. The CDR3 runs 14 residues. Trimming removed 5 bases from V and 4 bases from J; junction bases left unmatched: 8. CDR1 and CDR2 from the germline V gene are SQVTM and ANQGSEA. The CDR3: CSVSTGRRNQPQHF. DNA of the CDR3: TGCAGCGTTTCGACAGGGCGACGAAATCAGCCCCAGCATTTT.

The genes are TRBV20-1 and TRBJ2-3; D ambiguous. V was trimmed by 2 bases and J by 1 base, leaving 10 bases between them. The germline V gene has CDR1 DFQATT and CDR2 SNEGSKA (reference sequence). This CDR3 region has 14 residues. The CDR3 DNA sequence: TGCAGTGCTAGAATAGGGCTCGGCACAGATACGCAGTATTTT. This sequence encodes CSARIGLGTDTQYF.

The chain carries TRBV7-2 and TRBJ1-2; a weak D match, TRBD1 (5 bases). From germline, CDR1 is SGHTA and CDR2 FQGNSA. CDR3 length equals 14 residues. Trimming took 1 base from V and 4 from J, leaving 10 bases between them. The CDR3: CASSLGGMAYGYTF. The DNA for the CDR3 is TGTGCCAGCAGCTTAGGGGGCATGGCCTATGGCTACACCTTC. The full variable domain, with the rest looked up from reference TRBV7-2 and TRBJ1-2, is GAGVSQSPSNKVTEKGKDVELRCDPISGHTALYWYRQSLGQGLEFLIYFQGNSAPDKSGLPSDRFSAERTGGSVSTLTIQRTQQEDSAVYLCASSLGGMAYGYTFGSGTRLTVV.

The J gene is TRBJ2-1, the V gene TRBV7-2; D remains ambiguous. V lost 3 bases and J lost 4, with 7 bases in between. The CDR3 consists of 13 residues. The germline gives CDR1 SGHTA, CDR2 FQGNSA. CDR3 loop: CASSFSKYNEQFF. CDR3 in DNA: TGTGCCAGCAGCTTCAGTAAATACAATGAGCAGTTCTTC.

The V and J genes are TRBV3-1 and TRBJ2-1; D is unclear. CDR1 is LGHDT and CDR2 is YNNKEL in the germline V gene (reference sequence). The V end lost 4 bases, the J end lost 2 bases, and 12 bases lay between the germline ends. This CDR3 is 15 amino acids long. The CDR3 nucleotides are TGTGCCAGCAGCCTAGGTCCGGCCCCCTACAATGAGCAGTTCTTC. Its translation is CASSLGPAPYNEQFF.